These 9 T cell receptor beta chains were sequenced from one sample in a study of identical twins. TCRdb recomputed calls from the 5' RACE reads with MiXCR, one row per CDR3 protein. The sample has around 1.7 million distinct CDR3 sequences; 25% to 35% are singletons. Sequencing was done on a sample of cord blood. These receptors were obtained from a newborn girl in good health.

This clonotype appeared many times. The V gene is TRBV12-5, the J gene TRBJ1-2; TRBD1 agrees at 7 bases. V lost 5 bases, J lost 2 bases, and 5 bases stayed unmatched. Germline CDR1 and CDR2: LGHNT and FRNRAP. CDR3 length: 14 residues. CDR3 residues: CASGPGTVNYGYTF. The CDR3 DNA sequence: TGTGCTAGTGGTCCGGGGACAGTCAACTATGGCTACACCTTC.

CDR3 sequence (DNA): TGCGCCAGCAGCTCCTTAGCGGGGAAAGAGACCCAGTACTTC. Translated: CASSSLAGKETQYF. V is TRBV5-1 and J is TRBJ2-5; the match to TRBD2 covers 8 bases. The length of the CDR3 is 14 residues. Germline CDR1 and CDR2: SGHRS and YFSETQ. V shed 3 bases, J shed 3 bases, and the junction held 4 bases outside the gene matches.

The CDR3 nucleotides read TGCAGTGCTAGAGGTGTGTGGACAGTAGATCTGGAGACCCAGTACTTC. Translated, it gives CSARGVWTVDLETQYF. This chain connects TRBV20-1 to TRBJ2-7, with D perhaps matching TRBD1 (6 bases). The DNA end favors TRBJ2-5, so the J call may be wrong. From germline, CDR1 is DFQATT and CDR2 SNEGSKA (reference sequence). This CDR3 is built from 16 residues.

The V call is TRBV20-1, the J call TRBJ2-7; a possible D gene is TRBD2 (6 bases). This CDR3 has 11 amino acids. Germline CDR1 and CDR2: DFQATT and SNEGSKA (reference sequence). This CDR3 is CNGRTIREQYF. The CDR3 nucleotides read TGCAATGGGAGGACTATACGGGAGCAGTACTTC.

The genes are TRBV29-1 and TRBJ1-2; TRBD1 might be the D (6 bases). The CDR3 contains 15 residues. Germline CDR1 is SQVTM and CDR2 is ANQGSEA. V was trimmed by 3 bases and J by 8 bases, leaving 22 bases between them. The CDR3 spells CSVETMYRDLRGYTF. CDR3 DNA sequence: TGCAGCGTTGAGACAATGTACAGGGATTTGAGGGGCTACACCTTC.

This clonotype was seen once. The rearrangement joins TRBV11-2 to TRBJ2-5, with TRBD2 matching over 7 bases. With V trimmed by 0 bases and J by 5 bases, 3 bases remained unmatched. The CDR3 has 14 amino acids. CDR1 and CDR2 from the germline V gene are SGHAT and FQNNGV. The CDR3, as DNA: TGTGCCAGCAGCTTAGATCCCGGGAGGGAGACCCAGTACTTC. As protein: CASSLDPGRETQYF.

The chain is built from TRBV5-6 and TRBJ2-3, with D tentatively TRBD1 or TRBD2 (5 bases each). The germline V and J ends were trimmed by 0 bases and 3 bases, with 11 bases remaining between them. The CDR3 loop spans 15 amino acids. Germline V lookup: CDR1 SGHDT, CDR2 YYEEEE. The CDR3 protein is CASSLGGRNTDTQYF. CDR3 sequence (DNA): TGTGCCAGCAGCTTGGGGGGACGGAATACAGATACGCAGTATTTT.

The chain joins TRBV4-2 to TRBJ2-7, with TRBD2 identical over 9 bases. The CDR3 totals 18 residues. Germline trimming cut 1 base from V and 1 base from J; bases unmatched to any gene: 11. CDR1 is LGHNA, CDR2 YNFKEQ, per germline. CDR3: CASSQGSHSREGSYEQYF. The CDR3 bases are TGTGCCAGCAGCCAAGGTAGCCACTCGCGGGAGGGGTCCTACGAGCAGTACTTC.

The CDR3 sequence: CSASRNGNQPQHF. The DNA of the CDR3 is TGCAGTGCTAGCCGGAATGGCAATCAGCCCCAGCATTTT. The chain carries TRBV20-1 and TRBJ1-5; no firm D call. Trimming removed 3 bases at V and 2 bases at J, with 8 bases between. CDR3 length equals 13 residues. Per the germline V gene, CDR1 is DFQATT and CDR2 is SNEGSKA (reference sequence).